A selection of T cell receptor beta chains follows, all from one sample in a study of blood T cell repertoires in COVID-19. Sequenced by immunoSEQ multiplex PCR; TCRdb stores in-frame clones only, minus some. The table lists approximately 30,000 clones, roughly 93% of them singletons, with about 5.5% in the top ten. The sample consisted of peripheral blood. These receptors were taken from a human donor in a cohort sampled during active COVID-19. The CDR3 runs from the conserved cysteine through the conserved F or W. A D gene is named only where the DNA matches it firmly. Size is stated for part of the rows, as once, few or many counts, or as a class when the clone is expanded.

d_call: TRBD1; j_call: TRBJ2-7; v_call: TRBV10-1; clone_size: .; cdr3_nt: TGCGCCAGCAGCACGGACCAGGGGGCGCGCGAGCAGTACTTC; cdr3_aa: CASSTDQGAREQYF
d_call: TRBD2; j_call: TRBJ2-3; v_call: TRBV7-9; clone_size: few; cdr3_nt: TGTGCCAGCAGCGGCACGGGACTAGCGGGTCCAGATACGCAGTATTTT; cdr3_aa: CASSGTGLAGPDTQYF
d_call: TRBD2; j_call: TRBJ2-1; v_call: TRBV7-6; clone_size: .; cdr3_nt: TGTGCCAGCAGCCCAGGACTAGGCTGGAACAATGAGCAGTTCTTC; cdr3_aa: CASSPGLGWNNEQFF
d_call: TRBD2; j_call: TRBJ2-3; v_call: TRBV28; clone_size: .; cdr3_nt: TGTGCCAGCAGTGCCGGACTAGCGGGGGGACGGGATACGCAGTATTTT; cdr3_aa: CASSAGLAGGRDTQYF
d_call: .; j_call: TRBJ1-1; v_call: TRBV11-2; clone_size: once; cdr3_nt: TGTGCCAGCAGCCTCATACCCGGGACTTACATGAACACTGAAGCTTTCTTT; cdr3_aa: CASSLIPGTYMNTEAFF
d_call: TRBD1; j_call: TRBJ2-1; v_call: TRBV11-2; clone_size: .; cdr3_nt: TGTGCCAGCAGCTTAGGGGCGGGACAGGGGGCACGTGAGCAGTTCTTC; cdr3_aa: CASSLGAGQGAREQFF
d_call: .; j_call: TRBJ2-5; v_call: TRBV3-1/TRBV3-2; clone_size: .; cdr3_nt: TGTGCCAGCAGCCAAGATAGAGGGGGAGAGACCCAGTACTTC; cdr3_aa: CASSQDRGGETQYF
d_call: TRBD1; j_call: TRBJ2-2; v_call: TRBV30; clone_size: .; cdr3_nt: TGTGCCTGGGGGGCTCGGGACAGAAACACCGGGGAGCTGTTTTTT; cdr3_aa: CAWGARDRNTGELFF
d_call: .; j_call: TRBJ2-2; v_call: TRBV30; clone_size: .; cdr3_nt: TGTGCCTGGGAGGAGCCCGGGGAGCTGTTTTTT; cdr3_aa: CAWEEPGELFF
d_call: .; j_call: TRBJ1-5; v_call: TRBV21-1; clone_size: .; cdr3_nt: TGTGCCAGGAGCCCGGGGATCGGTCAGCCCCAGCATTTT; cdr3_aa: CARSPGIGQPQHF
d_call: TRBD2; j_call: TRBJ2-1; v_call: TRBV11-3; clone_size: .; cdr3_nt: TGTGCCAGCAGCCTCGGGACTAACTTTGAGCAGTTCTTC; cdr3_aa: CASSLGTNFEQFF
d_call: .; j_call: TRBJ2-1; v_call: TRBV6-6; clone_size: .; cdr3_nt: TGTGCCAGCAGCCCCCGGGTGCATGAGCAGTTCTTC; cdr3_aa: CASSPRVHEQFF
d_call: TRBD2; j_call: TRBJ2-3; v_call: TRBV9; clone_size: .; cdr3_nt: TGTGCCAGCACCGGGGGGGGCGATACGCAGTATTTT; cdr3_aa: CASTGGGDTQYF
d_call: TRBD1; j_call: TRBJ2-7; v_call: TRBV3-1/TRBV3-2; clone_size: .; cdr3_nt: TGTGCCAGCAGCTCCGAGGAGGGACAGGGACACACAGAGCAGTACTTC; cdr3_aa: CASSSEEGQGHTEQYF
d_call: TRBD1; j_call: TRBJ1-4; v_call: TRBV5-1; clone_size: .; cdr3_nt: TGCGCCAGCAGCGGACGGGACAGAACTAATGAAAAACTGTTTTTT; cdr3_aa: CASSGRDRTNEKLFF
d_call: .; j_call: TRBJ1-3; v_call: TRBV4-1; clone_size: .; cdr3_nt: TGCGCCAGCAGCCAAGATCTTTACAGGGTTCTTCGCAACACCATATATTTT; cdr3_aa: CASSQDLYRVLRNTIYF
d_call: TRBD2; j_call: TRBJ2-3; v_call: TRBV5-6; clone_size: .; cdr3_nt: TGTGCCAGCAGCTTACGACTAGCGGGTAGTTCAGATACGCAGTATTTT; cdr3_aa: CASSLRLAGSSDTQYF
d_call: TRBD1; j_call: TRBJ2-7; v_call: TRBV6-2/TRBV6-3; clone_size: .; cdr3_nt: TGTGCCAGCAGCCCTTTCCCGACAGGGGCGATCAAATACGAGCAGTACTTC; cdr3_aa: CASSPFPTGAIKYEQYF
d_call: TRBD1; j_call: TRBJ2-2; v_call: TRBV6-5; clone_size: once; cdr3_nt: TGTGCCAGCACCGGACAGGGGGTTATCGGGGAGCTGTTTTTT; cdr3_aa: CASTGQGVIGELFF
d_call: .; j_call: TRBJ2-7; v_call: TRBV6-6; clone_size: once; cdr3_nt: TGTGCCAGCAGTTACTCTAGCTCCTACGAGCAGTACTTC; cdr3_aa: CASSYSSSYEQYF
d_call: TRBD2; j_call: TRBJ2-7; v_call: TRBV12-5; clone_size: .; cdr3_nt: TGTGCTAGTGGTTCGATCATAGCGGGAGGGCCTTCCTACGAGCAGTACTTC; cdr3_aa: CASGSIIAGGPSYEQYF
d_call: TRBD2; j_call: TRBJ2-2; v_call: TRBV6-6; clone_size: .; cdr3_nt: TGTGCCAGCAGTTATAGCGGGAATGTGGACGGGGAGCTGTTTTTT; cdr3_aa: CASSYSGNVDGELFF
d_call: .; j_call: TRBJ2-1; v_call: TRBV4-1; clone_size: .; cdr3_nt: TGCGCCAGCAGCCCCCGGACACTCTCCTACAATGAGCAGTTCTTC; cdr3_aa: CASSPRTLSYNEQFF
d_call: TRBD1; j_call: TRBJ1-6; v_call: TRBV7-9; clone_size: .; cdr3_nt: TGTGCCAGCAGCGTCGGACAGGGTAATTCACCCCTCCACTTT; cdr3_aa: CASSVGQGNSPLHF
d_call: TRBD1; j_call: TRBJ1-1; v_call: TRBV6-5; clone_size: .; cdr3_nt: TGTGCCAGCACCAGACAGGGGGCAGGAACTGAAGCTTTCTTT; cdr3_aa: CASTRQGAGTEAFF
d_call: .; j_call: TRBJ2-6; v_call: TRBV7-9; clone_size: .; cdr3_nt: TGTGCCAGCAGCTCGTACAGATACTCTGGGGCCAACGTCCTGACTTTC; cdr3_aa: CASSSYRYSGANVLTF
d_call: .; j_call: TRBJ1-1; v_call: TRBV30; clone_size: .; cdr3_nt: TGTGCCGGACATACAGGGATGAACACTGAAGCTTTCTTT; cdr3_aa: CAGHTGMNTEAFF
d_call: TRBD1; j_call: TRBJ1-1; v_call: TRBV7-2; clone_size: .; cdr3_nt: TGTGCCAGCAAAGGAAGACAGGGGGTAGGCAGCACTGAAGCTTTCTTT; cdr3_aa: CASKGRQGVGSTEAFF
d_call: .; j_call: TRBJ1-2; v_call: TRBV2; clone_size: .; cdr3_nt: TGTGCCAGCAGTGACACGGCTAACTATGGCTACACCTTC; cdr3_aa: CASSDTANYGYTF
d_call: .; j_call: TRBJ2-3; v_call: TRBV12-3/TRBV12-4; clone_size: .; cdr3_nt: TGTGCCAGCACCTCGGGCGGGGCTACGCAGTATTTT; cdr3_aa: CASTSGGATQYF
d_call: .; j_call: TRBJ1-2; v_call: TRBV30; clone_size: once; cdr3_nt: TGTGCCTGGAGTGTACGCCAGGCTGTCTATGGCTACACCTTC; cdr3_aa: CAWSVRQAVYGYTF
d_call: .; j_call: TRBJ2-3; v_call: TRBV6-1; clone_size: .; cdr3_nt: TGTGCCAGCAGTGAGCTACCTACGCAGTATTTT; cdr3_aa: CASSELPTQYF
d_call: .; j_call: TRBJ1-4; v_call: TRBV19; clone_size: .; cdr3_nt: TGTGCCAGTAGTATAGGCGGACAGCGCTTTAATGAAAAACTGTTTTTT; cdr3_aa: CASSIGGQRFNEKLFF
d_call: .; j_call: TRBJ2-7; v_call: TRBV7-9; clone_size: .; cdr3_nt: TGTGCCAGCAGCCAGGGCAGGGTCTACGAGCAGTACTTC; cdr3_aa: CASSQGRVYEQYF
d_call: TRBD2; j_call: TRBJ2-1; v_call: TRBV11-2; clone_size: .; cdr3_nt: TGTGCCAGCAGCTTAGGGTACGGGACTAGCCATGAGCAGTTCTTC; cdr3_aa: CASSLGYGTSHEQFF
d_call: .; j_call: TRBJ1-5; v_call: TRBV2; clone_size: .; cdr3_nt: TGTGCCAGCAGTGATCGGGGTTATAGCAATCAGCCCCAGCATTTT; cdr3_aa: CASSDRGYSNQPQHF
d_call: .; j_call: TRBJ2-5; v_call: TRBV30; clone_size: .; cdr3_nt: TGTGCCTGGCACAGGGCCAGTAGGGAGACCCAGTACTTC; cdr3_aa: CAWHRASRETQYF
d_call: TRBD1; j_call: TRBJ1-4; v_call: TRBV25-1; clone_size: .; cdr3_nt: TGTGCCAGCAGTGAATGGGGACAGAATGAAAAACTGTTTTTT; cdr3_aa: CASSEWGQNEKLFF
d_call: TRBD2; j_call: TRBJ2-3; v_call: TRBV2; clone_size: .; cdr3_nt: TGTGCCAGCAGTGGGACACTTGGGGGTAGCGGGGTGACTTATACGCAGTATTTT; cdr3_aa: CASSGTLGGSGVTYTQYF
d_call: .; j_call: TRBJ2-7; v_call: TRBV7-9; clone_size: .; cdr3_nt: TGTGCCAGCAGCCCTGGGGGGGACAGGCCCTACGAGCAGTACTTC; cdr3_aa: CASSPGGDRPYEQYF
d_call: .; j_call: TRBJ1-3; v_call: TRBV19; clone_size: .; cdr3_nt: TGTGCCAGTAGTATAAGCGCCAGGGGCTCTGGAAACACCATATATTTT; cdr3_aa: CASSISARGSGNTIYF
d_call: .; j_call: TRBJ2-7; v_call: TRBV12-3/TRBV12-4; clone_size: .; cdr3_nt: TGTGCCAGCAGTTTTCGCAGGGTCGCCGAGCAGTACTTC; cdr3_aa: CASSFRRVAEQYF
d_call: .; j_call: TRBJ2-1; v_call: TRBV19; clone_size: .; cdr3_nt: TGTGCCAGTAGGCCGGCGCAGGGTAATCTCAATGAGCAGTTCTTC; cdr3_aa: CASRPAQGNLNEQFF
d_call: .; j_call: TRBJ2-5; v_call: TRBV5-1; clone_size: .; cdr3_nt: TGCGCCAGCAGCTTGGCCGGACAGCTGGGGCGTTGGCAAGAGACCCAGTACTTC; cdr3_aa: CASSLAGQLGRWQETQYF
d_call: .; j_call: TRBJ2-4; v_call: TRBV5-6; clone_size: .; cdr3_nt: TGTGCCAGCAGCGGCCGAACCGGGGGTCAACTAGCCAAAAACATTCAGTACTTC; cdr3_aa: CASSGRTGGQLAKNIQYF
d_call: .; j_call: TRBJ2-1; v_call: TRBV27; clone_size: .; cdr3_nt: TGTGCCAGCAGTTTAAGCCCTTACAATGAGCAGTTCTTC; cdr3_aa: CASSLSPYNEQFF